The 17 T cell receptor beta chains given below trace back to one sample, sequenced in a study of human thymus T cells. Corrective cardiac surgery supplied the resected thymus tissue. Produced via immunoSEQ multiplex PCR; TCRdb's table is partial and in-frame only. The sample yields approximately 71,000 clones, roughly 95% seen once. Sample: thymus tissue. The source is a girl under two years old with a congenital heart defect but otherwise immunologically healthy.

This chain uses TRBV4-3 with TRBJ2-5; tentatively, D is TRBD2 (5 bases). Germline CDR1 reads LGHNA; CDR2 reads YSLEER. V was clipped by 0 bases and J by 7 bases, with 12 bases between them. This CDR3 comprises 14 residues. The CDR3: CASSQETSGRTQYF. In DNA, the CDR3 is TGCGCCAGCAGCCAAGAAACATCGGGGAGGACCCAGTACTTC.

J is TRBJ2-7 and V is TRBV7-9, with TRBD1 matching 7 bases. V gave up 3 bases and J gave up 3 bases; unmatched junction bases: 5. The CDR3 is made up of 14 amino acids. Germline V gene sequence: CDR1 SEHNR, CDR2 FQNEAQ (reference sequence). The CDR3 spells CASSFPGQSYEQYF. Here the CDR3 DNA reads TGTGCCAGCAGCTTTCCGGGACAGAGCTACGAGCAGTACTTC.

The rearrangement joins TRBV18 to TRBJ2-1; tentatively, D is TRBD2 (5 bases). Trimming took 3 bases from V and 1 from J, leaving 10 bases between them. CDR1 KGHSH and CDR2 LQKENI come from the germline V gene. The length of the CDR3 is 15 residues. The CDR3, as DNA: TGTGCCAGCTCACCGAACGGGGTATCCTACAATGAGCAGTTCTTC. This codes for CASSPNGVSYNEQFF.

The chain is built from TRBV4-3 and TRBJ1-5; 8 bases agree with TRBD1. V lost 4 bases to trimming and J lost 2 bases; unmatched junction nucleotides: 13. The CDR3 has 18 residues. The germline V gene has CDR1 LGHNA and CDR2 YSLEER. The CDR3 here is CASSRDFRGRRGNQPQHF. The DNA of the CDR3 is TGCGCCAGCAGCCGAGATTTCAGGGGGCGCCGGGGCAATCAGCCCCAGCATTTT.

J is TRBJ2-2 and V is TRBV28; D possibly corresponds to TRBD1 (5 bases). The CDR3 is 16 residues long. CDR1 and CDR2 (germline): MDHEN, SYDVKM. The V and J ends lost 6 bases and 6 bases respectively, with 20 bases between them. CDR3 sequence reads: CASSRTLHVGSGELFF. The CDR3 DNA reads as TGTGCCAGCAGCCGGACACTTCATGTTGGCTCCGGGGAGCTGTTTTTT.

The gene calls are TRBV28 and TRBJ1-1, with a weak D call TRBD1 (5 bases). Germline V CDR1 and CDR2: MDHEN, SYDVKM. V was cut by 6 bases and J by 0 bases, with 11 bases left in between. The CDR3 consists of 14 residues. DNA of the CDR3: TGTGCCAGCAGCCCCACAGGTCTGAACACTGAAGCTTTCTTT. It specifies CASSPTGLNTEAFF.

V and J are TRBV7-9 and TRBJ1-2; possible D gene TRBD1, 6 bases. This CDR3 has 16 residues. Per the germline V gene, CDR1 is SEHNR and CDR2 is FQNEAQ (reference sequence). The V and J ends lost 1 base and 7 bases respectively, with 19 bases between them. The chain's CDR3 is CASSLGYHRVSVGYTF. The CDR3 DNA reads as TGTGCCAGCAGCTTAGGATACCACAGGGTGTCTGTTGGCTACACCTTC.

This sequence joins TRBV5-4 and TRBJ2-1; D is perhaps TRBD1 or TRBD2 (6 bases each). V was pared by 0 bases and J by 0 bases, with 16 bases between. Germline lookup yields CDR1 SGHNT and CDR2 YYREEE (reference sequence). CDR3 size: 18 residues. The CDR3 sequence is CASSLGGAGGFSYNEQFF. The DNA of the CDR3 is TGTGCCAGCAGCTTGGGGGGGGCTGGCGGATTCTCCTACAATGAGCAGTTCTTC.

The chain couples TRBV7-2 to TRBJ2-5; 7 bases map to TRBD2. J gave up 5 bases and V 2 bases, and 8 bases lay outside the gene matches. The CDR3 contains 15 residues. Germline assignment: CDR1 SGHTA and CDR2 FQGNSA. The CDR3 spells CASSLRRAGRETQYF. The CDR3 nucleotides read TGTGCCAGCAGCTTAAGGAGGGCCGGGAGGGAGACCCAGTACTTC.

The rearrangement joins TRBV5-1 to TRBJ1-1; 7 positions agree with TRBD1. CDR1 is SGHRS, CDR2 YFSETQ, per germline. The ends lost 4 bases at V and 2 bases at J; junction bases unmatched: 14. The CDR3 runs to 17 residues. The CDR3: CASSPLQGIPPNTEAFF. The CDR3 bases are TGCGCCAGCAGCCCACTACAGGGGATTCCTCCCAACACTGAAGCTTTCTTT.

The chain joins TRBV19 to TRBJ1-2; no clear D. Germline V gene sequence: CDR1 LNHDA, CDR2 SQIVND (reference sequence). V was pared by 2 bases and J by 0 bases, with 7 bases between. The CDR3 loop spans 14 amino acids. CDR3 loop: CASSIQLSNYGYTF. The CDR3 coding sequence is TGTGCCAGTAGTATACAGCTATCTAACTATGGCTACACCTTC.

This clone is a singleton in its sample. V usage is TRBV21-1 and J usage is TRBJ2-7; the table's D call TRBD1 went unverified against the DNA. TRBV21-1 is an annotated pseudogene. This CDR3 comprises 15 residues. The CDR3 DNA reads TGTGCCAACCATACTCCGGGACAGGGAACCTACGAGCAGTACTTC. Translated: CANHTPGQGTYEQYF.

The chain combines TRBV5-7 with TRBJ2-1; TRBD2 matches 8 bases. TRBV5-7 is treated as an ORF (open reading frame) with a function not yet certain. This CDR3 is built from 16 residues. The ends lost 0 bases at V and 2 bases at J; junction bases unmatched: 4. CDR3 DNA: TGTGCCAGCAGCTTGGCCGGGGGGGGAGCCTACAATGAGCAGTTCTTC. Protein: CASSLAGGGAYNEQFF.

The chain has TRBV19 and TRBJ1-5, with D maybe TRBD1 (5 bases). The CDR3 is 13 amino acids. Between the trimmed V and J ends, which lost 6 bases and 2 bases, there was a span of 8 bases. CDR1 is LNHDA and CDR2 is SQIVND in the germline V gene (reference sequence). The CDR3 sequence: CASRQAGNQPQHF. The CDR3 nucleotides are TGTGCCAGTAGACAGGCCGGCAATCAGCCCCAGCATTTT.

The rearrangement uses TRBV27 and TRBJ2-1, with 10 bases identical to TRBD2. Germline V lookup: CDR1 MNHEY, CDR2 SMNVEV (reference sequence). V dropped 4 bases and J dropped 5; count of bases not matched to a gene: 14. This CDR3 is 18 amino acids long. The CDR3 DNA sequence: TGTGCCAGCAGTTCCTCCCTAGCGGGAGTGGTACCGAACAATGAGCAGTTCTTC. Protein sequence: CASSSSLAGVVPNNEQFF.

The chain has TRBV27 and TRBJ2-7, with 11 bases that match TRBD1. J was trimmed by 1 base and V by 4 bases; bases with no gene match: 9. CDR1 is MNHEY, CDR2 SMNVEV, per germline (reference sequence). The CDR3 is 17 residues long. The CDR3, as DNA: TGTGCCAGCAGTTCGCCGGGACAGGGGGGTTGGTCCTACGAGCAGTACTTC. Translation gives CASSSPGQGGWSYEQYF.

This sequence joins TRBV19 and TRBJ1-2; a weak D match, TRBD1 (5 bases). Trimming pared 3 bases from V and 2 bases from J, leaving 25 bases between. The germline V gene encodes CDR1 LNHDA and CDR2 SQIVND (reference sequence). This CDR3 has 19 amino acids. CDR3 sequence: CASSIIRSWGRHPNYGYTF. Written as DNA, the CDR3 is TGTGCCAGTAGTATTATTAGATCCTGGGGGAGACACCCCAACTATGGCTACACCTTC. The variable domain in full, with the rest retrieved from reference TRBV19 and TRBJ1-2, is DGGITQSPKYLFRKEGQNVTLSCEQNLNHDAMYWYRQDPGQGLRLIYYSQIVNDFQKGDIAEGYSVSREKKESFPLTVTSAQKNPTAFYLCASSIIRSWGRHPNYGYTFGSGTRLTVV.